This T cell receptor (beta chain) was captured in a study of blood T cell repertoires in COVID-19. Turning to the study itself: Some COVID-19 samples were acute and others convalescent; all came from the United States, Italy and Spain. T cells, B-cell-depleted T cells, or PBMCs supplied cDNA or gDNA.

Clones were read by immunoSEQ multiplex PCR, and TCRdb kept only the in-frame ones, dropping some. Of around 200,000 clones listed, nearly 90% were seen once; the top ten hold approximately 0.62%. The sequenced material came from peripheral blood. This receptor was obtained from a man aged 45 to 65 with acute or convalescent COVID-19.

The CDR3: CASKTGHNTGELFF. CDR3 bases: TGTGCCAGCAAGACGGGACATAACACCGGGGAGCTGTTTTTT. This chain links TRBV6-5 with TRBJ2-2, with D possibly matching TRBD1 (6 bases). The CDR3 length is 14 residues. Trimming left V 7 bases short and J 2 bases short, with 11 bases between. Germline CDR1 and CDR2: MNHEY and SVGAGI.